This T cell receptor (beta chain) was identified during a study of blood T cell repertoires in COVID-19. Method: immunoSEQ multiplex PCR; TCRdb's copy keeps in-frame clones and lacks some. The sample carries some 150,000 clones, roughly 75% recorded once. This clone was seen just once. V was cut by 5 bases and J by 0 bases, with 7 bases left in between. In germline, CDR1 is SGHVS, CDR2 FQNEAQ. The CDR3 covers 14 residues. The source material was PBMCs or T cells enriched from blood (not recorded which). The chain links TRBV7-8 to TRBJ1-4; D not certain. The clonotype was recovered from a woman aged 45-65 years who had recovered from COVID-19. This chain's CDR3 is CASSQTTTNEKLFF. CDR3 sequence (DNA): TGTGCCAGCAGCCAGACAACAACTAATGAAAAACTGTTTTTT.